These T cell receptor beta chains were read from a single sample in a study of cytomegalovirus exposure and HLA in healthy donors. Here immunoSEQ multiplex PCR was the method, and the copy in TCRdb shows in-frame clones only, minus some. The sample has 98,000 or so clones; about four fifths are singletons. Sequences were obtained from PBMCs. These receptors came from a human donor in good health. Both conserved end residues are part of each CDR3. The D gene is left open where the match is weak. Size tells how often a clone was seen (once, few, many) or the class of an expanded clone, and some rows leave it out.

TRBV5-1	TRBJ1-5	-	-	CASSLPRTASYQPQHF	TGCGCCAGCAGCTTGCCCCGGACAGCTTCGTATCAGCCCCAGCATTTT
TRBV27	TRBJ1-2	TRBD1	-	CASSSLGQADYGYTF	TGTGCCAGCAGTTCCCTGGGACAGGCGGACTATGGCTACACCTTC
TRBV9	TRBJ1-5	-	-	CASSVAGFGNQPQHF	TGTGCCAGCAGCGTAGCGGGATTTGGCAATCAGCCCCAGCATTTT
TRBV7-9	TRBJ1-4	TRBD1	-	CSSSRITGAERTNEKLFF	TGTTCCAGCAGCCGTATTACAGGGGCTGAGAGGACTAATGAAAAACTGTTTTTT
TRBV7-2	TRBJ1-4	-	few	CASSRGHGNEKLFF	TGTGCCAGCAGCCGTGGCCACGGGAATGAAAAACTGTTTTTT
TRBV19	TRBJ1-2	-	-	CASRDRANYGYTF	TGTGCCAGTAGGGACAGAGCTAACTATGGCTACACCTTC
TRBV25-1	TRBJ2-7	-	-	CASRHRDSIYEQYF	TGTGCCAGCAGGCATAGGGACTCGATCTACGAGCAGTACTTC
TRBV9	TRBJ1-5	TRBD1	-	CASSADRGHQPQHF	TGTGCCAGCAGCGCAGACAGGGGCCATCAGCCCCAGCATTTT
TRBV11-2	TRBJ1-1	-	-	CASSAWAPGTEAFF	TGTGCCAGCAGCGCATGGGCCCCGGGGACTGAAGCTTTCTTT
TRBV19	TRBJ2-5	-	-	CASSKTLRGQETQYF	TGTGCCAGTAGTAAAACTCTTAGGGGACAAGAGACCCAGTACTTC